Listed here is a single T cell receptor (beta chain). Patients at the Seattle site were enrolled during active infection and followed longitudinally. The record originates from a study of blood T cell repertoires in COVID-19. The overall study: Collection of acute and convalescent COVID-19 samples took place in the United States, Italy and Spain.

Authors' data handling: Estimation of nucleated cell counts relied on the amplification of reference gene primers. The protocol was immunoSEQ multiplex PCR, while the TCRdb copy is restricted to in-frame clones and leaves out a portion. For V, J and clone size, that table is used; D and trimming come from the DNA. The sample lists 150,000 or so clones; around 82% were seen once. The CDR3 loop spans 17 amino acids. Per the germline V gene, CDR1 is SGHNT and CDR2 is YENEEA. V trimming: 5 bases; J trimming: 7 bases; junction bases outside the gene matches: 12. The sequencing input was peripheral blood. The receptor was isolated from a woman aged 40 to 55 with COVID-19, enrolled during active disease. J is TRBJ2-1 and V is TRBV11-3, with 12 bases matching TRBD2. The CDR3 loop reads CASSSASGRASTNEQFF. The CDR3 DNA reads TGTGCCAGCAGCAGCGCTAGCGGGAGGGCCTCGACGAATGAGCAGTTCTTC. Full variable domain (remainder filled in from reference TRBV11-3 and TRBJ2-1): EAGVVQSPRYKIIEKKQPVAFWCNPISGHNTLYWYLQNLGQGPELLIRYENEEAVDDSQLPKDRFSAERLKGVDSTLKIQPAELGDSAVYLCASSSASGRASTNEQFFGPGTRLTVL.